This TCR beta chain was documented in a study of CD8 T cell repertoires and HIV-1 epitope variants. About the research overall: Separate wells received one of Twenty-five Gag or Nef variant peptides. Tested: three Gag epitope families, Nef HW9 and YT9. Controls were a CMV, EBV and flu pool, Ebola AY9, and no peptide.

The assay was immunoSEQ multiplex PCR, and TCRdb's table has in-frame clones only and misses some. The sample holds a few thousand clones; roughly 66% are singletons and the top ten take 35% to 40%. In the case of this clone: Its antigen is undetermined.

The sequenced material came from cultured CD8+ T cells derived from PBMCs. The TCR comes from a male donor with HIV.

The CDR3 DNA reads TGTGCCAGCAGTCCTATCCCGGGACTAGCGGGAGATAACACCGGGGAGCTGTTTTTT. Translation: CASSPIPGLAGDNTGELFF. This chain links TRBV28 with TRBJ2-2, with 14 positions matching TRBD2. Germline assignment: CDR1 MDHEN and CDR2 SYDVKM. After removal of 5 bases from V and 2 bases from J, the junction contained 10 bases not matched to a gene. The CDR3 spans 19 residues. The variable domain in full, with the rest retrieved from reference TRBV28 and TRBJ2-2, is DVKVTQSSRYLVKRTGEKVFLECVQDMDHENMFWYRQDPGLGLRLIYFSYDVKMKEKGDIPEGYSVSREKKERFSLILESASTNQTSMYLCASSPIPGLAGDNTGELFFGEGSRLTVL.